The clone carrying this T cell receptor (beta chain) was picked up a small number of times. The antigen remains unidentified. V was cut by 2 bases and J by 2 bases, with 10 bases left in between. Germline assignment: CDR1 SGHVS and CDR2 FNYEAQ. The CDR3 is made up of 14 amino acids. This record comes from a study of cytomegalovirus exposure and HLA in healthy donors. Study observations and caveats: TCR beta sequences reportedly predicted the HLA-A and HLA-B alleles of most subjects accurately.

In nominal health when sampled, donors likely had unrecorded immune exposures nonetheless. PCR employed 60 Vbeta and 13 Jbeta primers. The assay was immunoSEQ multiplex PCR, and TCRdb's table has in-frame clones only and misses some. The sample yields some 200,000 clones, 65% to 80% seen once. The sample was PBMCs. The rearrangement uses TRBV7-6 and TRBJ2-7; the D gene is possibly TRBD1 (6 bases). This receptor was obtained from a man aged 45-60 years in good health and CMV-seronegative. The CDR3 here is CASSLSGATYEQYF. CDR3 coding DNA: TGTGCCAGCAGCTTATCAGGGGCGACCTACGAGCAGTACTTC.